Each of the 29 T cell receptor beta chains below was sequenced from the same sample in a study of tissue T cells after allogeneic stem cell transplantation. The protocol was immunoSEQ multiplex PCR, while the TCRdb copy is restricted to in-frame clones and leaves out a portion. The table includes 20,000 to 25,000 clones, over 60% detected once. Sequenced input: spleen. Every receptor here comes from a female BALB/c mouse in good health. Strain haplotype (MHC): H2-d.

With respect to this clone: Mouse gene names apply. The read is 1 residue too short to cover the CDR3 end, so that end is filled in from the germline J gene. This chain uses TRBV19 with TRBJ1-2, with a possible D match to TRBD1 (6 bases). With 4 bases removed from V and 0 bases from J, the gap between germline ends came to 7 bases. CDR1 is FNHDT, CDR2 SITEND, per germline (reference sequence). The CDR3 length is 13 residues. CDR3 bases read: TGTGCCAGCAGTGGGACAACAAACTCCGACTACACC. This sequence encodes CASSGTTNSDYT. The CDR3 reads in full as CASSGTTNSDYTF.

Points on this clone: Gene names denote mouse genes. The sequenced fragment ends 1 residue before the CDR3 boundary, so the rest is inferred from the germline J gene. This chain joins TRBV13-3 and TRBJ1-4; D may be TRBD1 (6 bases). Germline lookup yields CDR1 NNHDY and CDR2 SYVADS. The CDR3 is made up of 16 amino acids. Trimming removed 4 bases at V and 0 bases at J, with 13 bases between. The sequenced part of the CDR3 DNA is TGTGCCAGCAGTCCTGACAGGAGAATTTCCAACGAAAGATTATTT. This gives the protein CASSPDRRISNERLF. The full CDR3 protein reads CASSPDRRISNERLFF.

This clone showed up just once. The listed genes are named as in mouse. The read terminates 1 residue ahead of where the CDR3 ends, so the germline J gene completes it. The gene calls are TRBV19 and TRBJ1-1; 8 bases match TRBD1. This CDR3 region has 15 residues. V shed 5 bases, J shed 0 bases, and the junction held 6 bases outside the gene matches. CDR1 and CDR2 (germline): FNHDT, SITEND (reference sequence). The CDR3 DNA, read in part, is TGTGCCAGCAGAGCCCAGGGGGCGACAAACACAGAAGTCTTC. Protein product: CASRAQGATNTEVF. The full CDR3 protein is CASRAQGATNTEVFF.

About this clone: Here the gene names and germline are mouse. The chain's CDR3 is CASSPGPFSNERLFF. The sequenced CDR3 bases are TGTGCCAGCAGCCCGGGGCCGTTTTCCAACGAAAGATTATTT. The chain recombines TRBV5 with TRBJ1-4, with D possibly being TRBD1 (5 bases). Read coverage stops 1 residue before the CDR3 terminus; the germline J gene supplies the remainder. V was shortened by 4 bases and J by 0 bases, with 9 bases between the two germline ends. Germline CDR1 reads LGHNA; CDR2 reads YNLKQL (reference sequence). The CDR3 is 15 amino acids.

In its sample, this clone was seen a few times. The gene symbols are mouse symbols. Read coverage stops 1 residue before the CDR3 terminus; the germline J gene supplies the remainder. V gene TRBV1 combines with J gene TRBJ2-7; 10 bases are a match to TRBD2. Trimming at V came to 4 bases and at J to 0 bases, leaving 3 bases not matched to a gene. This CDR3 is 15 amino acids long. From germline, CDR1 is NSQYPW and CDR2 LRSPGD (reference sequence). The CDR3 sequence: CTCSVTGGSSYEQYF. The CDR3 bases that were read are TGCACCTGCAGTGTGACTGGGGGGAGCTCCTATGAACAGTAC.

With regard to this clone: Gene names follow the mouse nomenclature. Sequencing ends 1 residue short of the CDR3 end; the germline J gene provides the rest. This chain uses TRBV13-2 with TRBJ1-2, with D tentatively TRBD1 (5 bases). Trimming removed 3 bases from V and 0 bases from J, with 6 bases in between. The CDR3 contains 13 residues. The V gene's germline CDR1 is NNHNN and CDR2 SYGAGS (reference sequence). The CDR3 DNA, read in part, is TGTGCCAGCGGTGCCAGGGCAAACTCCGACTACACC. It specifies CASGARANSDYT. From start to end, the CDR3 is CASGARANSDYTF.

This clone was seen only once. Gene names and germline refer to mouse. The read falls 1 residue short of the CDR3 end, and the missing part is taken from the germline J gene. V gene TRBV13-3 combines with J gene TRBJ1-2, with D possibly being TRBD1 (6 bases). The CDR3 consists of 14 residues. Germline loops: CDR1 NNHDY, CDR2 SYVADS. V was cut by 3 bases and J by 4 bases, with 13 bases left in between. The CDR3 loop reads CASSGGRTASDYTF. The CDR3 bases that were read are TGTGCCAGCAGTGGGGGCCGGACAGCCTCCGACTACACC.

A word on this clone: The germline and genes are mouse ones. The observed sequence ends 1 residue before the CDR3 terminus, with the missing tail filled in from the germline J gene. The chain uses TRBV5 and TRBJ2-2, with a weak D call TRBD1 (6 bases). Trimming pared 2 bases from V and 0 bases from J, leaving 7 bases between. Per the germline V gene, CDR1 is LGHNA and CDR2 is YNLKQL (reference sequence). CDR3 size: 15 residues. This CDR3 is CASSQQGSNTGQLYF. Incomplete CDR3 DNA: TGTGCCAGCAGCCAACAGGGGTCAAACACCGGGCAGCTCTAC.

On this clone itself: Here the gene names and germline are mouse. The read ends 1 residue before the CDR3 terminus; that terminus is restored from the germline J gene. V usage is TRBV4 and J usage is TRBJ2-7, with D tentatively TRBD1 or TRBD2 (6 bases each). The CDR3 runs 12 residues. The germline CDR1 and CDR2 sequences are LGHDT and YNNKQL (reference sequence). V was clipped by 8 bases and J by 2 bases, with 10 bases between them. CDR3 DNA, as far as it was read: TGTGCCAGCCGGGGGCGCCCCTATGAACAGTAC. Encoded protein: CASRGRPYEQY. The CDR3 as a whole reads CASRGRPYEQYF.

Comment on this clone: The gene names given are mouse names. The DNA ends 1 residue before the CDR3 does, and the rest of the CDR3 is filled in from the germline J gene. The chain carries TRBV13-2 and TRBJ2-4; 7 nucleotides align to TRBD2. Trimming cost V 3 bases and J 7 bases; bases outside gene matches: 2. This CDR3 is built from 12 residues. Germline lookup yields CDR1 NNHNN and CDR2 SYGAGS (reference sequence). The part of the CDR3 DNA that was read is TGTGCCAGCGGTGGGGGACTGTACACCTTGTAC. The encoded protein is CASGGGLYTLY. The full CDR3 protein reads CASGGGLYTLYF.

Of note for this clone: The listed genes are named as in mouse. The observed sequence ends 1 residue before the CDR3 terminus, with the missing tail filled in from the germline J gene. This sample also contains other DNA sequences that code for the same CDR3. The V and J genes are TRBV13-1 and TRBJ2-5, with TRBD2 matching over 11 bases. This CDR3 comprises 14 residues. The V gene end was trimmed by 2 bases and the J gene end by 7 bases; junction bases not matched to a gene: 3. Germline V CDR1 and CDR2: NSHNY, SYGAGN. Here the CDR3 reads CASSEGLGANTQYF. CDR3 DNA, as far as it was read: TGTGCCAGCAGTGAGGGACTGGGGGCGAACACCCAGTAC.

Points on this clone: Any gene name here is a mouse gene name. The sequenced fragment ends 1 residue before the CDR3 boundary, so the rest is inferred from the germline J gene. J is TRBJ2-4 and V is TRBV19; D gene unclear. The CDR3 spans 13 residues. CDR1 and CDR2 from the germline V gene are FNHDT and SITEND (reference sequence). Trimming removed 6 bases from V and 0 bases from J, with 8 bases in between. The CDR3 sequence is CASTDFSQNTLYF. The covered CDR3 bases are TGTGCCAGCACCGACTTTAGTCAAAACACCTTGTAC.

In regard to this clone: The gene symbols are mouse symbols. Read coverage stops 1 residue before the CDR3 terminus; the germline J gene supplies the remainder. The rearrangement uses TRBV13-1 and TRBJ2-5; D might be TRBD2 (5 bases). V was trimmed by 0 bases and J by 3 bases, leaving 8 bases between them. CDR1 and CDR2 (germline): NSHNY, SYGAGN. The CDR3 contains 14 residues. The CDR3 protein is CASSDDAGQDTQYF. Incomplete CDR3 DNA: TGTGCCAGCAGTGATGACGCTGGGCAAGACACCCAGTAC.

In regard to this clone: Gene names are mouse gene names. This sample includes further DNA sequences coding for the same CDR3. The CDR3 bases that were read are TGTGCCTGGAGTCTACTGGGTAACTATGCTGAGCAGTTC. As protein: CAWSLLGNYAEQF. The full-length CDR3 reads as CAWSLLGNYAEQFF. V and J are TRBV31 and TRBJ2-1, with TRBD2 as a possible D gene (6 bases). The read finishes 1 residue shy of the CDR3 end, and the germline J gene is used to complete it. CDR1 and CDR2 (germline): GKSSPN, SITVG. Trimming stripped 0 bases from V and 0 bases from J, with 6 bases between. The CDR3 is 14 residues long.

Remarks on this clone: Genes here carry mouse names. The covered CDR3 bases are TGTGCCAGCAGTATGAACAGGGGGCAAGACACCCAGTAC. Its protein product is CASSMNRGQDTQY. The whole CDR3 sequence reads CASSMNRGQDTQYF. The chain couples TRBV19 to TRBJ2-5; 8 bases line up with TRBD1. The CDR3 is cut off 1 residue early in the read; its end comes from the germline J gene. V shed 2 bases, J shed 3 bases, and the junction held 2 bases outside the gene matches. This CDR3 is 14 amino acids long. In germline, CDR1 is FNHDT, CDR2 SITEND (reference sequence).

In regard to this clone: Gene names follow the mouse nomenclature. The read ends 1 residue shy of where the CDR3 ends; the end is completed using the germline J gene. J is TRBJ2-2 and V is TRBV14, with TRBD2 matching 8 bases. This CDR3 has 15 residues. Unmatched junction bases numbered 4, after V lost 2 bases and J lost 4 bases. Germline V gives CDR1 SGHDT, CDR2 FRDEAV. CDR3 sequence reads: CASSLGGRSTGQLYF. The part of the CDR3 DNA that was read is TGTGCCAGCAGTTTGGGGGGGCGCTCCACCGGGCAGCTCTAC.

The sample holds one count of this clone. The germline and genes are mouse ones. The DNA ends 1 residue before the CDR3 does, and the rest of the CDR3 is filled in from the germline J gene. The J gene is TRBJ1-1, the V gene TRBV19; tentative D call: TRBD1 (5 bases). Per germline, CDR1 FNHDT and CDR2 SITEND (reference sequence). CDR3 length equals 14 residues. Trimming took 1 base from V and 4 from J, leaving 11 bases between them. The sequenced CDR3 bases are TGTGCCAGCAGTATACGCAGGGAGGCCACAGAAGTCTTC. The encoded protein is CASSIRREATEVF. The full CDR3 sequence reads CASSIRREATEVFF.

This clone was seen a handful of times. Mouse names are used for the genes. The read terminates 1 residue before the CDR3 end, so the remaining end is supplied by the germline J gene. This chain uses TRBV13-3 with TRBJ1-3; 7 bases fit TRBD1. The V segment lost 4 bases and the J segment 1 base; nucleotides outside the gene matches: 2. The CDR3 has 14 amino acids. Germline assignment: CDR1 NNHDY and CDR2 SYVADS. This CDR3 reads CASSPGQSGNTLYF. The covered CDR3 bases are TGTGCCAGCAGTCCGGGACAGTCTGGAAATACGCTCTAT. Using reference TRBV13-3 and TRBJ1-3 for the parts outside the CDR3, the full variable domain is EAAVTQSPRSKVAVTGGKVTLSCHQTNNHDYMYWYRQDTGHGLRLIHYSYVADSTEKGDIPDGYKASRPSQENFSLILELASLSQTAVYFCASSPGQSGNTLYFGEGSRLIVV.

A note on this clone: The gene symbols are mouse symbols. The CDR3 is cut off 1 residue early in the read; its end comes from the germline J gene. The chain carries TRBV20 and TRBJ2-1, with a weak D call TRBD1 (5 bases). The V gene's germline CDR1 is GFQATS and CDR2 STVNSAI. Between the trimmed V and J ends, which lost 0 bases and 0 bases, there was a span of 6 bases. The length of the CDR3 is 14 residues. The CDR3 DNA, read in part, is TGTGGTGCTAGGGAGACAGTTAACTATGCTGAGCAGTTC. Translation: CGARETVNYAEQF. The CDR3 as a whole reads CGARETVNYAEQFF.

Regarding this clone: Gene names follow the mouse nomenclature. The CDR3 spells CASGDEQGGNSPLYF. Incomplete CDR3 DNA: TGTGCCAGCGGTGATGAACAGGGGGGTAATTCGCCCCTCTAC. The genes are TRBV13-2 and TRBJ1-6; 8 positions agree with TRBD1. The read finishes 1 residue shy of the CDR3 end, and the germline J gene is used to complete it. TRBJ1-6 is sorted into the ORF group, with uncertain function. Germline-derived CDR1 and CDR2 are NNHNN and SYGAGS (reference sequence). Trimming at V came to 0 bases and at J to 6 bases, leaving 2 bases not matched to a gene. The CDR3 is 15 amino acids.

This clone has a handful of counts. Gene names are mouse gene names. The observed sequence ends 1 residue before the CDR3 terminus, with the missing tail filled in from the germline J gene. The V call is TRBV24, the J call TRBJ1-4; 7 bases agree with TRBD1. Germline CDR1 KGHTA, CDR2 FRNEEI. There are 16 residues in the CDR3. Unmatched junction bases numbered 6, after V lost 1 base and J lost 4 bases. CDR3 DNA, as far as it was read: TGTGCCAGCAGTCTGTTAACAGCAGGGGGCAACGAAAGATTATTT. It is translated as CASSLLTAGGNERLF. Given in full, the CDR3 is CASSLLTAGGNERLFF.

About this clone: Any gene name here is a mouse gene name. The CDR3 end falls 1 residue outside the read, so it is completed with the germline J gene. The rearrangement joins TRBV13-2 to TRBJ2-1; 10 positions match TRBD1. J was trimmed by 4 bases and V by 1 base; bases with no gene match: 2. The germline V gene encodes CDR1 NNHNN and CDR2 SYGAGS (reference sequence). CDR3 length: 15 residues. Partial CDR3 DNA: TGTGCCAGCGGTGATCGGGACAGGGGTTATGCTGAGCAGTTC. It translates to CASGDRDRGYAEQF. The entire CDR3 protein is CASGDRDRGYAEQFF.

Points on this clone: Gene names follow the mouse nomenclature. The DNA ends 1 residue before the CDR3 does, and the rest of the CDR3 is filled in from the germline J gene. The chain carries TRBV20 and TRBJ2-1; 10 positions match TRBD1. CDR1 and CDR2 from the germline V gene are GFQATS and STVNSAI. With V trimmed by 0 bases and J by 3 bases, 2 bases remained unmatched. The CDR3 consists of 15 residues. The DNA read from the CDR3 is TGTGGTGCTAGGGAGGGGACAGGGGTCTATGCTGAGCAGTTC. This gives the protein CGAREGTGVYAEQF. The entire CDR3 is CGAREGTGVYAEQFF.

This clone was detected only a few times. Mouse germline and gene names are used. The read gets to within 1 residue of the CDR3 end, and the germline J gene fills in the rest. V and J are TRBV2 and TRBJ1-4, with D possibly TRBD1 on 5 matching bases. V lost 0 bases to trimming and J lost 7 bases, with 9 bases between them. Germline CDR1 is LGHNA and CDR2 is YSYQKL. This CDR3 is 14 amino acids long. CDR3 DNA, as far as it was read: TGTGCCAGCAGCCAAGAAAGGGGTGGCGAAAGATTATTT. It encodes CASSQERGGERLF. In full, the CDR3 reads CASSQERGGERLFF.

As for this clone: Mouse gene names and germline throughout. Sequencing ends 1 residue short of the CDR3 end; the germline J gene provides the rest. This chain joins TRBV4 and TRBJ1-1, with D possibly matching TRBD1 (6 bases). This CDR3 has 13 residues. Trimming cost V 5 bases and J 0 bases, with 7 bases left between them. Germline V gives CDR1 LGHDT, CDR2 YNNKQL (reference sequence). The sequenced part of the CDR3 DNA is TGTGCCAGCAGCCGGACAGCAAACACAGAAGTCTTC. Translation gives CASSRTANTEVF. The whole CDR3 sequence is CASSRTANTEVFF.

For this clone: Germline and genes: mouse. The sequenced CDR3 bases are TGTGCCAGCAGCCAAGATTCGGGACAGGGTGCAGAAACGCTGTAT. Translated: CASSQDSGQGAETLY. The CDR3, in full, reads CASSQDSGQGAETLYF. The rearrangement joins TRBV2 to TRBJ2-3; TRBD1 matches 8 bases. Coverage ceases 1 residue before the CDR3 finishes, and the germline J gene fills in the end. Germline trimming cut 0 bases from V and 1 base from J; bases unmatched to any gene: 3. CDR1 and CDR2 from the germline V gene are LGHNA and YSYQKL. This CDR3 has 16 residues.

To note about this clone: The gene symbols are mouse symbols. The CDR3 is cut off 1 residue early in the read; its end comes from the germline J gene. This chain uses TRBV13-1 with TRBJ2-7; TRBD2 aligns across 10 bases. The CDR3 is 15 amino acids. Unmatched junction bases numbered 1, after V lost 1 base and J lost 0 bases. Per the germline V gene, CDR1 is NSHNY and CDR2 is SYGAGN. CDR3 amino acids: CASSDRLGGSYEQYF. The part of the CDR3 DNA that was read is TGTGCCAGCAGTGATCGACTGGGGGGCTCCTATGAACAGTAC.

A remark on this clone: Gene names refer to mouse genes. The CDR3 end falls 1 residue outside the read, so it is completed with the germline J gene. V gene TRBV19 combines with J gene TRBJ1-1; a weak D match, TRBD1 (6 bases). From germline, CDR1 is FNHDT and CDR2 SITEND (reference sequence). V gave up 2 bases and J gave up 1 base, with 12 bases separating them. This CDR3 region has 15 residues. CDR3 sequence: CASSISGTQNTEVFF. The sequenced CDR3 bases are TGTGCCAGCAGTATCTCCGGGACACAAAACACAGAAGTCTTC.

To note about this clone: Any gene name here is a mouse gene name. With the read ending 1 residue before the CDR3 end, the germline J gene is used to fill in that end. The V call is TRBV1, the J call TRBJ1-4; 8 bases line up with TRBD1. V was clipped by 0 bases and J by 4 bases; unmatched bases: 4. Looked up from germline, CDR1 is NSQYPW and CDR2 is LRSPGD (reference sequence). CDR3 size: 16 residues. The covered CDR3 bases are TGCACCTGCAGTGCAGATTCAGGGGGCCGCAACGAAAGATTATTT. Protein: CTCSADSGGRNERLF. The full CDR3 sequence reads CTCSADSGGRNERLFF.